This T cell receptor beta chain originates from a study of OX40 agonist ivuxolimab in advanced cancers. Study-level background: Ivuxolimab was an agonistic, fully human IgG2 monoclonal antibody directed against OX40 (CD134), a costimulatory receptor. Intravenous ivuxolimab was administered to patients every 2 weeks at six dose levels: 0.01, 0.1, 0.3, 1.5, 3 and 10 mg/kg. Of the roughly 54 patients in dose escalation, about 20 had hepatocellular carcinoma, some 15 had melanoma, 9 had renal cell carcinoma and 9 had head and neck cancer. The dose-escalation cohort was over 70% male with a mean age of approximately 59 years, ranging from 23 to 79. Prior anti-PD-1, anti-PD-L1 or anti-CTLA-4 therapy was permitted, and about 40% of dose-escalation patients had received checkpoint inhibitors. Partial responses occurred in three dose-escalation patients: two with cutaneous melanoma and one with hepatocellular carcinoma. The point of sequencing TCRbeta in the periphery was to test whether ivuxolimab changed TCR sequence diversity and drove clonal T-cell expansion. The monotherapy dose-escalation portion (N ≈ 55 patients) of the phase I ivuxolimab trial is reported in the paper.

As encoded in the germline V gene, CDR1 is SGHDN while CDR2 is FVKESK. The CDR3 measures 14 amino acids from cysteine to phenylalanine. The read is trimmed to its CDR3 DNA, 42 bases read in frame from base 1. V has 1 base trimmed and J has 3 bases trimmed; junction bases matching no gene number 2. Beyond this particular receptor, the publication reports: In partial responders in the 0.1-3.0 mg/kg groups, normalized peripheral clonal expansion was found to be among the lowest, especially among CD8+ T cells. The antigen specificity of the peripheral T cells that underwent clonal expansion was not determined. After ivuxolimab, more expanded clones were found on average in CD8+ T cells than in CD4+ T cells. Low levels of normalized T-cell clonal expansion were also seen in some patients who did not respond. At doses of 0.1 to 3.0 mg/kg, clonal expansion of both CD4+ and CD8+ blood T cells was observed from baseline to week 6.

To sequence the TCRbeta CDR3 region, genomic DNA was isolated from the sorted cells. The immunoSEQ Assay was used to sequence the TCRbeta CDR3 regions. TCRdb limited this immuneACCESS table to in-frame rearrangements with V and J called. A share of clones is missing; checked studies link under half to unresolved V genes, and the rest is unexplained. The sample profile shows about 47,000 clones; 80% to 85% of them were found once. The ten largest account for approximately 24% of the sample. In the case of this clone: Which antigen it targets is not known. Base-call qualities are not available, and no considerably larger clone is one nucleotide away.

Patients with autoimmune disease history or receiving systemic immunosuppression were excluded from the trial. Peripheral blood for TCR sequencing was collected from all dose cohorts at baseline, on cycle 4 day 1, and on cycle 7 day 1. Samples were obtained from an open-label, multicenter, first-in-human phase I dose-escalation trial of ivuxolimab. Adults with locally advanced or metastatic melanoma, renal cell, hepatocellular, or head and neck squamous cell carcinoma were enrolled in the trial. Before TCR sequencing, CD4+ T cells and CD8+ T cells from peripheral blood were sorted into separate populations.

This receptor chain uses TRBV14 and TRBJ2-5, and TRBD1 aligns with 7 junction nucleotides. This specimen was CD4+ or CD8+ T cells sorted from blood, taken in a trial of the OX40 agonist ivuxolimab. This receptor was obtained from an adult with an advanced solid tumor such as melanoma, head and neck, liver or kidney cancer. In nucleotides, the sequence is TGTGCCAGCAGCCAAGTCGGGACAGAAGAGACCCAGTACTTC. This gives the protein CASSQVGTEETQYF.